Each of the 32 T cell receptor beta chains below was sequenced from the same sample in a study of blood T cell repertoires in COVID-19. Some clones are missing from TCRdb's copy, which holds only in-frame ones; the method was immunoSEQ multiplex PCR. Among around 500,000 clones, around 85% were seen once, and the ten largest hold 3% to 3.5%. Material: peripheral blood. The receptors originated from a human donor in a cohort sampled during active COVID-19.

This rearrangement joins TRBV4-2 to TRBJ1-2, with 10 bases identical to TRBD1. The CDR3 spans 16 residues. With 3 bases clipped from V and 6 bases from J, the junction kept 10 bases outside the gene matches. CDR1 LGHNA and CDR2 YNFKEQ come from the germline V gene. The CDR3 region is CASSQVGQGDYNGYTF. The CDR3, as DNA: TGTGCCAGCAGCCAGGTTGGACAGGGGGATTACAATGGCTACACCTTC.

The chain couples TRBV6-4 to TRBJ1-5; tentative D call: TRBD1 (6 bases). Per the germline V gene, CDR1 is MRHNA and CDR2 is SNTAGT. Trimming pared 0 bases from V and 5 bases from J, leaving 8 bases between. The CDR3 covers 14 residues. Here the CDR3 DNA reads TGTGCCAGCAGTGACTCAGGGGGTTATCAGCCCCAGCATTTT. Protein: CASSDSGGYQPQHF.

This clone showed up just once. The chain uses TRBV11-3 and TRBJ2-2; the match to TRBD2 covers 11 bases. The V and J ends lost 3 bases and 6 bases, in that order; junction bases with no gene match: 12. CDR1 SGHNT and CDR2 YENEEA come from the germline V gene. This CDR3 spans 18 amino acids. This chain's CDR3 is CASSFSLAGGMVAGELFF. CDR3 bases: TGTGCCAGCAGCTTCTCCCTAGCGGGAGGTATGGTTGCCGGGGAGCTGTTTTTT.

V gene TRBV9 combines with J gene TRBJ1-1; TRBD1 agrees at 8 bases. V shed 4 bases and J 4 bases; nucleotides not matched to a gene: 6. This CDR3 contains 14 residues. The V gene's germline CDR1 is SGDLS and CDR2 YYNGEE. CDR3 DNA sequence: TGTGCCAGCAGCCCGACGACAGGGGCCACTGAAGCTTTCTTT. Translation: CASSPTTGATEAFF.

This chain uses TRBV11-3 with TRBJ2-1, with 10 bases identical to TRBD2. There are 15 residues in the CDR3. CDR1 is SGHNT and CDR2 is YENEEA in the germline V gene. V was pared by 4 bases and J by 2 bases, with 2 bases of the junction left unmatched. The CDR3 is CASSSLAGAYNEQFF. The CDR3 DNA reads TGTGCCAGCAGCTCTCTAGCGGGAGCCTACAATGAGCAGTTCTTC.

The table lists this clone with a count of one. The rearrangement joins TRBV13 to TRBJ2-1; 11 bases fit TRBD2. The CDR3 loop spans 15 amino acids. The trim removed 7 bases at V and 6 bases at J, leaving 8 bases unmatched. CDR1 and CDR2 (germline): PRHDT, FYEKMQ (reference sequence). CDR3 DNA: TGTGCCAGCACCAAAGGGACTAGCGGCCCCAATGAGCAGTTCTTC. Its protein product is CASTKGTSGPNEQFF. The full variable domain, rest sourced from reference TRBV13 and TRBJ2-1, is AAGVIQSPRHLIKEKRETATLKCYPIPRHDTVYWYQQGPGQDPQFLISFYEKMQSDKGSIPDRFSAQQFSDYHSELNMSSLELGDSALYFCASTKGTSGPNEQFFGPGTRLTVL.

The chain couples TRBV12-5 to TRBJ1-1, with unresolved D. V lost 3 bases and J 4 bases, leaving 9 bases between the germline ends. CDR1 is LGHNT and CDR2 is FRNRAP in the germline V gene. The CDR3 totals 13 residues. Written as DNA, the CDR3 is TGTGCTAGTGGTTTCGAAGGGAGCACTGAAGCTTTCTTT. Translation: CASGFEGSTEAFF.

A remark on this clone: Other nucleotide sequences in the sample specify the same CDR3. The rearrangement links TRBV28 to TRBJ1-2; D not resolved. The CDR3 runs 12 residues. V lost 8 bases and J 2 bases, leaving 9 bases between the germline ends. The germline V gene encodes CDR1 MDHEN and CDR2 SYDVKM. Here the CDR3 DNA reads TGTGCCAGCCGTTCGGGGAACTATGGCTACACCTTC. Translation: CASRSGNYGYTF.

This CDR3 reads CASSPRDSADTQYF. The CDR3 DNA follows: TGCGCCAGCAGCCCGCGAGACAGCGCAGATACGCAGTATTTT. The chain employs TRBV5-1 and TRBJ2-3; D may be TRBD1 (5 bases). V lost 4 bases to trimming and J lost 4 bases, with 13 bases between them. This CDR3 is built from 14 residues. Germline loops: CDR1 SGHRS, CDR2 YFSETQ.

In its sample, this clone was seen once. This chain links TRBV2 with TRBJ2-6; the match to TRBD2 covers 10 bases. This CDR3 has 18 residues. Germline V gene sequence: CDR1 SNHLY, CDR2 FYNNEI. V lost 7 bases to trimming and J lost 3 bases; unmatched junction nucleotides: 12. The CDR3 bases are TGTGCCAGCACCGAACGGCTAGCGGGAGACCTTGGGGCCAACGTCCTGACTTTC. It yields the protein CASTERLAGDLGANVLTF.

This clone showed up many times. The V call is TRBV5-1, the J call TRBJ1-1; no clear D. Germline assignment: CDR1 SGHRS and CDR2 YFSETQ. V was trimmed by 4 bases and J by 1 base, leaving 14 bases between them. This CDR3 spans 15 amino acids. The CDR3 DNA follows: TGCGCCAGCAGCCCCCGAGAGGGCGGGAACACTGAAGCTTTCTTT. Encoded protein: CASSPREGGNTEAFF.

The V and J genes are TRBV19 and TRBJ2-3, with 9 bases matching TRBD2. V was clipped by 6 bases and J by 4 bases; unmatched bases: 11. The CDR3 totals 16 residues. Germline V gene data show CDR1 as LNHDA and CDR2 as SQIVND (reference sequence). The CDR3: CASRTTSGKVPDTQYF. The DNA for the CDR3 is TGTGCCAGTAGGACGACTAGCGGAAAGGTTCCAGATACGCAGTATTTT.

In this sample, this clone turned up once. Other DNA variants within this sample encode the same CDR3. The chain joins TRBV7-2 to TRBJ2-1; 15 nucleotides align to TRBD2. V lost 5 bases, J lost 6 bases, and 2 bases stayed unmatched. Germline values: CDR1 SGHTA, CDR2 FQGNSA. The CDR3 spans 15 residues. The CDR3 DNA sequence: TGTGCCAGCAGCCTGGGACTAGCGGGAGGCAATGAGCAGTTCTTC. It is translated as CASSLGLAGGNEQFF.

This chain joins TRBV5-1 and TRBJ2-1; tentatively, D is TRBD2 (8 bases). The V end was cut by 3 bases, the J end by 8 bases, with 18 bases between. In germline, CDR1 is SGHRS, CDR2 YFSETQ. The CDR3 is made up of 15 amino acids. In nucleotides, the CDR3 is TGCGCCAGCAGCTCGGGACAGAGCGGGAGCTATGAGCAGTTCTTC. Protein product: CASSSGQSGSYEQFF. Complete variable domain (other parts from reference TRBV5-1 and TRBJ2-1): KAGVTQTPRYLIKTRGQQVTLSCSPISGHRSVSWYQQTPGQGLQFLFEYFSETQRNKGNFPGRFSGRQFSNSRSEMNVSTLELGDSALYLCASSSGQSGSYEQFFGPGTRLTVL.

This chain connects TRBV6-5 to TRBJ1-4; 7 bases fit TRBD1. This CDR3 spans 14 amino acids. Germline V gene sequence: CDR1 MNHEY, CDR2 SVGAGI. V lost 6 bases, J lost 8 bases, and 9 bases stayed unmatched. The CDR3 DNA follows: TGTGCCAGCAGGATTACAGGGGTGGGCGAAAAACTGTTTTTT. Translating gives CASRITGVGEKLFF.

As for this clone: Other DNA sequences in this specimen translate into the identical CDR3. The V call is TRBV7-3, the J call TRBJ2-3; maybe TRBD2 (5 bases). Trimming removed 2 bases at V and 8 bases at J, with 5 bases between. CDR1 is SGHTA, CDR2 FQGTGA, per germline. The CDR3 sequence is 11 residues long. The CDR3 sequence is CASSLGGTQYF. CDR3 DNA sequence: TGTGCCAGCAGCTTAGGAGGTACGCAGTATTTT.

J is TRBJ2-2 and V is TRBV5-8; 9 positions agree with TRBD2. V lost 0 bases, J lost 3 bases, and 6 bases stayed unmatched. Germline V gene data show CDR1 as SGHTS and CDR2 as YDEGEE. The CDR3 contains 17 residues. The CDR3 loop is CASSLEVLAGYTGELFF. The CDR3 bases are TGTGCCAGCAGCTTGGAAGTTCTAGCGGGATACACCGGGGAGCTGTTTTTT.

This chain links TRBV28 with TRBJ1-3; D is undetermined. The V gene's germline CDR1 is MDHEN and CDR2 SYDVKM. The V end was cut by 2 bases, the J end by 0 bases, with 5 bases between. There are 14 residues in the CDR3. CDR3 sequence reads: CASSLTYSGNTIYF. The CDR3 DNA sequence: TGTGCCAGCAGTTTAACCTACTCTGGAAACACCATATATTTT.

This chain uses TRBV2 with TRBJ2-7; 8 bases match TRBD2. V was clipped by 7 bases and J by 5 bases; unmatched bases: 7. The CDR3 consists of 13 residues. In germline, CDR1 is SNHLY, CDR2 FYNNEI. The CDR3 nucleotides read TGTGCCAGCACGCGGGGGGAACGGGACGAGCAGTACTTC. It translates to CASTRGERDEQYF. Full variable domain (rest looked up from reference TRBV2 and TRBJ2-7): EPEVTQTPSHQVTQMGQEVILRCVPISNHLYFYWYRQILGQKVEFLVSFYNNEISEKSEIFDDQFSVERPDGSNFTLKIRSTKLEDSAMYFCASTRGERDEQYFGPGTRLTVT.

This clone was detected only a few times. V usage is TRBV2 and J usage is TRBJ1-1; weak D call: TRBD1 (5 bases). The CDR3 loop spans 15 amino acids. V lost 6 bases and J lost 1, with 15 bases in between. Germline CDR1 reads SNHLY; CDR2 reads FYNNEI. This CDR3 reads CASRRGMGGNTEAFF. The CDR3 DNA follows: TGTGCCAGCAGAAGAGGTATGGGGGGGAACACTGAAGCTTTCTTT.

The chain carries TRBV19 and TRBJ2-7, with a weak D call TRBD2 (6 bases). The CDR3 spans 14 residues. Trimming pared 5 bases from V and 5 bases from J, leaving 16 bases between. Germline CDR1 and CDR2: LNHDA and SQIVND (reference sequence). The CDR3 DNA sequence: TGTGCCAGTAGTCCCTCCGGGGGAACGGACGAGCAGTACTTC. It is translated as CASSPSGGTDEQYF.

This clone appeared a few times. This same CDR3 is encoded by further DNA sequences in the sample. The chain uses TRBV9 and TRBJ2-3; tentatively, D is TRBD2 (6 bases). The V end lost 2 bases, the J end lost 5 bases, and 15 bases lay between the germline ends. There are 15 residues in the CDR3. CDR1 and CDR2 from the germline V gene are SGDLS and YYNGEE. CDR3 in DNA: TGTGCCAGCAGCGTGGGGGGAACTCGTGGAGATACGCAGTATTTT. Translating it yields CASSVGGTRGDTQYF.

CDR3 amino acids: CAKRDRSDTEAFF. In nucleotides, the CDR3 is TGTGCCAAACGGGACAGGTCGGACACTGAAGCTTTCTTT. The chain couples TRBV10-3 to TRBJ1-1, with 8 bases matching TRBD1. Germline V gives CDR1 ENHRY, CDR2 SYGVKD. The CDR3 is made up of 13 amino acids. The ends lost 10 bases at V and 3 bases at J; junction bases unmatched: 7.

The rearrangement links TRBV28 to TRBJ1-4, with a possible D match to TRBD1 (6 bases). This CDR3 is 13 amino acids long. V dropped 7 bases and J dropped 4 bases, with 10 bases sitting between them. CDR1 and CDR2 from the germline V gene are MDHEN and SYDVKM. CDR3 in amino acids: CASKGVINEKLFF. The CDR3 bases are TGTGCCAGCAAGGGGGTGATTAATGAAAAACTGTTTTTT.

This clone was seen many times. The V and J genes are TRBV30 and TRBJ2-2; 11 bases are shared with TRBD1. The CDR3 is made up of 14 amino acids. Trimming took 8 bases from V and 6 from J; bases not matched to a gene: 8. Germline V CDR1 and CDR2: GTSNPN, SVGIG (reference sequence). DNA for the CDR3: TGTGCCGGACAGGGGGCTCATGTGGCCGGGGAGCTGTTTTTT. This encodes CAGQGAHVAGELFF.

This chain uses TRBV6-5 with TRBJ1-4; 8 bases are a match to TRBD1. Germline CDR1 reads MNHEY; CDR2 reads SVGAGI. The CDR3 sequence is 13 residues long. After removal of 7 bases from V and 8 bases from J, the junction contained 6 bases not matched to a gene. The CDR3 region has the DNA TGTGCCAGCAAAGGACAGGGACCCGAAAAACTGTTTTTT. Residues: CASKGQGPEKLFF.

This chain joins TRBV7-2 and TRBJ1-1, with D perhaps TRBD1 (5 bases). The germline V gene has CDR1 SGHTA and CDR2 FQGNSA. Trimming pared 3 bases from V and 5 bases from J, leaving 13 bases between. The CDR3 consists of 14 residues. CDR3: CASSFAMGGTEAFF. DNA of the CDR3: TGTGCCAGCAGCTTCGCGATGGGGGGAACTGAAGCTTTCTTT.

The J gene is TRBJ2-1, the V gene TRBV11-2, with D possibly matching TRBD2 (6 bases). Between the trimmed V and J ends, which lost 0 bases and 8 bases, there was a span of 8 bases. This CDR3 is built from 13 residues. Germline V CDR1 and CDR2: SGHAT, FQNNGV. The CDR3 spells CASSLDGSYEQFF. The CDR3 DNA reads TGTGCCAGCAGCTTAGACGGGAGCTATGAGCAGTTCTTC.

CDR3 loop: CASSFSRRPSKEYEQYF. CDR3 in DNA: TGTGCCAGCAGTTTTAGCCGAAGGCCTTCTAAGGAATACGAGCAGTACTTC. The chain recombines TRBV27 with TRBJ2-7; the D is unclear. This CDR3 has 17 amino acids. Trimming stripped 3 bases from V and 4 bases from J, with 22 bases between. Germline V CDR1 and CDR2: MNHEY, SMNVEV (reference sequence).

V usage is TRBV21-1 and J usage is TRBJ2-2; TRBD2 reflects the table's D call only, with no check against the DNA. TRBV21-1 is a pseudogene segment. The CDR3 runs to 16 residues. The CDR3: CASSKGEGGGTGELFF. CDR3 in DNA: TGTGCCAGCAGCAAAGGAGAAGGGGGAGGGACCGGGGAGCTGTTTTTT.

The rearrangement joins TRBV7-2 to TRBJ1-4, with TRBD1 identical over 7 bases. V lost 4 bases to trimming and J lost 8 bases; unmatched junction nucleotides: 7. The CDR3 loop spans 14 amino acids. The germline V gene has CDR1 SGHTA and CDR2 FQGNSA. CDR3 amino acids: CASSWGQPSEKLFF. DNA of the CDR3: TGTGCCAGCAGCTGGGGACAGCCCTCGGAAAAACTGTTTTTT.

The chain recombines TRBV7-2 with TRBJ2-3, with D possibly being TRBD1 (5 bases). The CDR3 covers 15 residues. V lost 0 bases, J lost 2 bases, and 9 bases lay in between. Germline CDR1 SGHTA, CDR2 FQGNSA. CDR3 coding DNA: TGTGCCAGCAGCTTAGCGGCAGGGTTCACAGATACGCAGTATTTT. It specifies CASSLAAGFTDTQYF.